Given below is one T cell receptor beta chain in context. The sample is drawn from a study of T cell responses to AZD1222 COVID-19 vaccine. Across the study: Second doses were pooled across both intervals (about 4 or about 12 weeks).

The method was immunoSEQ multiplex PCR; TCRdb's version includes in-frame clones alone and lacks a portion of them. The data hold about 130,000 clones, with about 92% observed a single time. The clonotype comes from an adult in good health. Here the sequenced sample was peripheral blood, taken on day 0 of AZD1222 vaccination.

The CDR3 loop reads CASQPPGQGYNEQFF. CDR3 DNA: TGTGCCAGCCAACCACCGGGACAGGGGTACAATGAGCAGTTCTTC. The chain links TRBV5-6 to TRBJ2-1; 10 bases agree with TRBD1. This CDR3 region has 15 residues. The V segment lost 7 bases and the J segment 4 bases; nucleotides outside the gene matches: 8. Germline CDR1 SGHDT, CDR2 YYEEEE.